A selection of T cell receptor beta chains follows, all from one sample in a study of identical twins. TCRdb passed the 5' RACE reads through MiXCR, listing each CDR3 protein once. The table shows about 720,000 distinct CDR3 sequences, with 18% occurring only once. This same sample was also taken into another study, of T cells expressing NK-cell markers.

Source material: PBMCs. The receptors derive from a woman aged 18 to 35 in good health. Both conserved end residues are part of each CDR3. A D gene is named only where the DNA matches it firmly. The listing skips clone size in some rows; elsewhere it reads once, few, many or a size class.

CDR3nt: TGTGCCAGCAGTTGGGGCTACACTGAAGCTTTCTTT
CDR3aa: CASSWGYTEAFF
len: 12
j_gene: TRBJ1-1
d_gene: .
abundance: .
v_gene: TRBV7-9

CDR3nt: TGCAGTGCGGCGGGACTAGCGGGAACCTACGAGCAGTACTTC
CDR3aa: CSAAGLAGTYEQYF
len: 14
j_gene: TRBJ2-7
d_gene: TRBD2
abundance: .
v_gene: TRBV20-1

CDR3nt: TGCAGCGCTAGCGTAAGGTCAACTAATGAAAAACTGTTTTTT
CDR3aa: CSASVRSTNEKLFF
len: 14
j_gene: TRBJ1-4
d_gene: .
abundance: few
v_gene: TRBV29-1

CDR3nt: TGTGCCATCAATCCGACAGGGAGGGGGATTACTGAAGCTTTCTTT
CDR3aa: CAINPTGRGITEAFF
len: 15
j_gene: TRBJ1-1
d_gene: TRBD1
abundance: .
v_gene: TRBV10-3

CDR3nt: TGTGCCAGCAGTGAAGTGAGGTATCAGCCCCAGCATTTT
CDR3aa: CASSEVRYQPQHF
len: 13
j_gene: TRBJ1-5
d_gene: .
abundance: few
v_gene: TRBV6-1

CDR3nt: TGTGCCAGCAGTTACGGAAGACAGGGGAAAGGGGCCAACGTCCTGACTTTC
CDR3aa: CASSYGRQGKGANVLTF
len: 17
j_gene: TRBJ2-6
d_gene: TRBD1
abundance: .
v_gene: TRBV6-5

CDR3nt: TGTGCCAGCAGCCCTAGAGTACGGGAGAGCTCCTACAATGAGCAGTTCTTC
CDR3aa: CASSPRVRESSYNEQFF
len: 17
j_gene: TRBJ2-1
d_gene: .
abundance: many
v_gene: TRBV7-9

CDR3nt: TGTGCCAGCTCAGTAATGGTCGGTGTGAACACTGAAGCTTTCTTT
CDR3aa: CASSVMVGVNTEAFF
len: 15
j_gene: TRBJ1-1
d_gene: .
abundance: few
v_gene: TRBV11-3

CDR3nt: TGTGCCACCAGTAGACAGGGAAGTCCAGATACGCAGTATTTT
CDR3aa: CATSRQGSPDTQYF
len: 14
j_gene: TRBJ2-3
d_gene: TRBD1
abundance: .
v_gene: TRBV24-1

CDR3nt: TGTGCCAGCAGCCAGCGGTACCCCTACGAGCAGTACTTC
CDR3aa: CASSQRYPYEQYF
len: 13
j_gene: TRBJ2-7
d_gene: .
abundance: .
v_gene: TRBV7-2

CDR3nt: TGTGCCAGCAGCTTAGCGTCGACAGGCACTGAAGCTTTCTTT
CDR3aa: CASSLASTGTEAFF
len: 14
j_gene: TRBJ1-1
d_gene: .
abundance: many
v_gene: TRBV7-9

CDR3nt: TGCGCCAGCAGCCAGGCGGAGGGCGGGTACTATGGCTACACCTTC
CDR3aa: CASSQAEGGYYGYTF
len: 15
j_gene: TRBJ1-2
d_gene: .
abundance: .
v_gene: TRBV4-3

CDR3nt: TGCGCCAGCAGCCAAGTCGGGACAGGGGGAGATACGCAGTATTTT
CDR3aa: CASSQVGTGGDTQYF
len: 15
j_gene: TRBJ2-3
d_gene: TRBD1
abundance: .
v_gene: TRBV4-3

CDR3nt: TGTGCCAGCAGCCAGGGGACAACCTACGAGCAGTACTTC
CDR3aa: CASSQGTTYEQYF
len: 13
j_gene: TRBJ2-7
d_gene: .
abundance: .
v_gene: TRBV6-1

CDR3nt: TGTGCCATCAGTGAGCGACAGGGTACCAAAAACATTCAGTACTTC
CDR3aa: CAISERQGTKNIQYF
len: 15
j_gene: TRBJ2-4
d_gene: TRBD1
abundance: .
v_gene: TRBV10-3

CDR3nt: TGTGCCAGCAGGATGACTAGCGGTACAGATACGCAGTATTTT
CDR3aa: CASRMTSGTDTQYF
len: 14
j_gene: TRBJ2-3
d_gene: TRBD2
abundance: few
v_gene: TRBV12-3/TRBV12-4

CDR3nt: TGTGCCAGCAGTTTAAACGGGGCATTAGGGTCACCCCTCCACTTT
CDR3aa: CASSLNGALGSPLHF
len: 15
j_gene: TRBJ1-6
d_gene: .
abundance: .
v_gene: TRBV12-3/TRBV12-4

CDR3nt: TGTGCCAGCAGATATAGGACTAGCGGGATATACAATGAGCAGTTCTTC
CDR3aa: CASRYRTSGIYNEQFF
len: 16
j_gene: TRBJ2-1
d_gene: TRBD2
abundance: few
v_gene: TRBV2